This TCR beta chain appears in the sequencing data of a study of OX40 agonist ivuxolimab in advanced cancers. Background on the whole study: Ivuxolimab was a fully human IgG2 agonistic monoclonal antibody targeting the costimulatory receptor OX40 (CD134). Intravenous ivuxolimab was administered to patients every 2 weeks at six dose levels: 0.01, 0.1, 0.3, 1.5, 3 and 10 mg/kg. Patients were allowed to have had prior anti-PD-1, anti-PD-L1 or anti-CTLA-4 therapy, and 30% to 50% of the dose-escalation patients had previously received checkpoint inhibitors. The paper covers the monotherapy dose-escalation part of the phase I ivuxolimab trial, which included N ≈ 54 patients. Peripheral TCRbeta sequencing aimed to test whether ivuxolimab altered TCR sequence diversity and caused clonal T-cell expansion. Partial responses occurred in three dose-escalation patients, of whom one had hepatocellular carcinoma and two had cutaneous melanoma. The dose-escalation cohort was 82.7% male with a mean age of 60 years, ranging from roughly 20 to 80. Of the approximately 50 patients in dose escalation, 19 had hepatocellular carcinoma, around 15 had melanoma, 9 had renal cell carcinoma and 9 had head and neck cancer. General findings and caveats noted by the study authors: On average, CD8+ T cells showed more expanded clones than CD4+ T cells after ivuxolimab. At doses from 0.1 to 3.0 mg/kg, clonal expansion was seen in both CD4+ and CD8+ blood T cells between baseline and week 6. Low levels of normalized T-cell clonal expansion were also shown by some nonresponding patients. In partial responders in the 0.1-3.0 mg/kg groups, normalized peripheral clonal expansion was found to be among the lowest, especially among CD8+ T cells. Antigen specificity was not determined for the clonally expanded peripheral T cells.

In the germline V gene (reference sequence), CDR1 corresponds to WNHNN and CDR2 to SYGVQD. V is shortened by 3 bases, J by 0 bases, and the region joining them spans 0 bases. CDR3 length: 13 amino acids, cysteine to phenylalanine. The read is trimmed to its CDR3 DNA, 39 bases read in frame from base 1. Patients with a history of autoimmune disease or receiving systemic immunosuppression were excluded from the trial. In every dose cohort, peripheral blood was drawn for TCR sequencing at baseline, cycle 4 day 1, and cycle 7 day 1. The samples were drawn from a first-in-human, open-label, multicenter phase I dose-escalation trial of ivuxolimab. Adults with locally advanced or metastatic melanoma, renal cell carcinoma, hepatocellular carcinoma or head and neck squamous cell carcinoma were enrolled in the trial. Before TCR sequencing, CD4+ T cells and CD8+ T cells were sorted from peripheral blood as separate populations.

Note on this clone: No cognate antigen has been identified for it. No quality values exist for individual bases; no much larger clone is one base distant.

Genomic DNA was isolated from the sorted cells so that the TCRbeta CDR3 region could be sequenced. The immunoSEQ Assay was used to sequence the TCRbeta CDR3 regions. What TCRdb holds here is the immuneACCESS table cut down to in-frame rearrangements. Part of the clones is not present; checked against another copy, under half of the missing clones reflect an unresolved V gene, and the others are unexplained. This sample lists about 62,000 clones; approximately 90% were detected once. The ten largest make up about 0.25% of the sample. The V and J genes are TRBV10-1 and TRBJ2-6; the D segment cannot be called with confidence. The input for sequencing was CD4+ or CD8+ T cells sorted from blood, taken in a trial of the OX40 agonist ivuxolimab. This TCR was recovered from an adult with an advanced solid tumor such as melanoma, head and neck, liver or kidney cancer. The bases read TGCGCCAGCAGTGACTCTGGGGCCAACGTCCTGACTTTC. Protein translation: CASSDSGANVLTF.